These 13 T cell receptor beta chains originate from one sample sequenced in a study of beta chain features in type 1 diabetes. The whole isolated RNA underwent reverse transcription, so sequencing captured expressed TCRB transcripts. Clones were sequenced by immunoSEQ multiplex PCR, and TCRdb holds only the in-frame ones, with some missing. The sample comprises approximately 470,000 clones, about 32% of which are singletons, and around 0.065% rests with the top ten. Sequencing input: naive CD4+ T cells from blood. The receptor set was obtained from a man aged 18-30 years in good health.

The chain links TRBV2 to TRBJ2-5, with 9 bases aligning to TRBD1. CDR1 is SNHLY and CDR2 is FYNNEI in the germline V gene. There are 14 residues in the CDR3. V shed 2 bases and J 8 bases; nucleotides not matched to a gene: 6. This chain's CDR3 is CASSELGQGTTQYF. The CDR3 DNA follows: TGTGCCAGCAGTGAACTGGGACAGGGTACAACCCAGTACTTC.

The chain carries TRBV19 and TRBJ2-1; D is uncertain. Germline CDR1 LNHDA, CDR2 SQIVND (reference sequence). The germline V and J ends were trimmed by 1 base and 8 bases, with 12 bases remaining between them. The CDR3 extends over 14 amino acids. As DNA, the CDR3 is TGTGCCAGTAGTATAGCTTGGCCCCCCCATGAGCAGTTCTTC. Its protein product is CASSIAWPPHEQFF.

CDR3 sequence: CAWSSRTGRINYEQYF. The CDR3 DNA follows: TGTGCCTGGAGTTCTAGAACAGGGAGGATTAACTACGAGCAGTACTTC. This chain connects TRBV30 to TRBJ2-7; either TRBD1 or TRBD2 may supply D (6 bases each). Trimming stripped 2 bases from V and 3 bases from J, with 20 bases between. In germline, CDR1 is GTSNPN, CDR2 SVGIG (reference sequence). The CDR3 runs to 16 residues. Using reference TRBV30 and TRBJ2-7 for the parts outside the CDR3, the full variable domain is SQTIHQWPATLVQPVGSPLSLECTVEGTSNPNLYWYRQAAGRGLQLLFYSVGIGQISSEVPQNLSASRPQDRQFILSSKKLLLSDSGFYLCAWSSRTGRINYEQYFGPGTRLTVT.

This chain uses TRBV27 with TRBJ1-2, with D uncertain. The CDR3 sequence is 16 residues long. Germline loops: CDR1 MNHEY, CDR2 SMNVEV (reference sequence). The V end was cut by 1 base, the J end by 2 bases, with 14 bases between. The CDR3 loop reads CASSLLAGTTNYGYTF. DNA of the CDR3: TGTGCCAGCAGTTTATTGGCAGGCACTACCAACTATGGCTACACCTTC.

J is TRBJ1-5 and V is TRBV4-1, with 8 bases lining up with TRBD1. This CDR3 comprises 15 residues. The trim removed 2 bases at V and 2 bases at J, leaving 2 bases unmatched. In germline, CDR1 is MGHRA, CDR2 YSYEKL. Here the CDR3 DNA reads TGCGCCAGCAGCCAATCGGGACAGGGCAATCAGCCCCAGCATTTT. Amino acid sequence: CASSQSGQGNQPQHF.

The chain employs TRBV5-6 and TRBJ2-7, with 9 bases identical to TRBD1. Trimming took 2 bases from V and 6 from J; bases not matched to a gene: 6. This CDR3 is built from 14 residues. Germline loops: CDR1 SGHDT, CDR2 YYEEEE. The CDR3, as DNA: TGTGCCAGCAGCTTACAGGGACAGGGAGGCGAGCAGTACTTC. It encodes CASSLQGQGGEQYF.

This clone appeared a few times. V is TRBV30 and J is TRBJ2-7, with D possibly TRBD2 on 5 matching bases. The CDR3 consists of 12 residues. Per the germline V gene, CDR1 is GTSNPN and CDR2 is SVGIG (reference sequence). The V end was cut by 7 bases, the J end by 6 bases, with 16 bases between. CDR3 nucleotides: TGTGCCTCTGACCAAAACCGGGGCGAGCAGTACTTC. This sequence encodes CASDQNRGEQYF.

This clone was counted only a few times. The rearrangement uses TRBV6-1 and TRBJ1-2; maybe TRBD1 (5 bases). V lost 10 bases, J lost 5 bases, and 17 bases lay in between. The CDR3 is 13 amino acids. Germline V gene sequence: CDR1 MNHNS, CDR2 SASEGT. CDR3 sequence reads: CATTPYGGYGYTF. Written as DNA, the CDR3 is TGTGCCACCACGCCGTACGGGGGGTATGGCTACACCTTC.

The rearrangement links TRBV19 to TRBJ1-1; D not certain. CDR3 size: 13 residues. The V gene lost 6 bases and the J gene lost 8 bases, with 16 bases spanning the gap. Germline CDR1 LNHDA, CDR2 SQIVND (reference sequence). CDR3 residues: CASSREQPGEAFF. In DNA, the CDR3 is TGTGCCAGTAGCCGAGAACAGCCCGGAGAAGCTTTCTTT.

The chain employs TRBV7-2 and TRBJ1-2, with D perhaps matching TRBD1 (5 bases). Germline V gives CDR1 SGHTA, CDR2 FQGNSA. V was cut by 5 bases and J by 2 bases, with 9 bases left in between. The CDR3 totals 13 residues. CDR3 loop: CASSRGLNYGYTF. CDR3 DNA sequence: TGTGCCAGCAGCAGGGGCCTCAACTATGGCTACACCTTC.

This chain joins TRBV7-2 and TRBJ2-5; D gene ambiguous. CDR1 SGHTA and CDR2 FQGNSA come from the germline V gene. Deletions cut 4 bases from V and 5 bases from J, with 17 bases between. The CDR3 covers 15 residues. CDR3 DNA: TGTGCCAGCAGCTCAAAGCCTCCTTCTAGGGAGACCCAGTACTTC. It encodes CASSSKPPSRETQYF.

The gene calls are TRBV6-5 and TRBJ2-7; TRBD2 agrees at 9 bases. This CDR3 spans 16 amino acids. V shed 2 bases, J shed 7 bases, and the junction held 12 bases outside the gene matches. Germline loops: CDR1 MNHEY, CDR2 SVGAGI. CDR3 coding DNA: TGTGCCAGCAGTTACCCCGTAGTAGCGGGAGCAGGGGAGCAGTACTTC. Translating gives CASSYPVVAGAGEQYF.

The chain links TRBV7-9 to TRBJ2-6; no definite D call. The germline V gene has CDR1 SEHNR and CDR2 FQNEAQ (reference sequence). V shed 3 bases and J shed 0 bases, with 12 bases lying between them. The CDR3 consists of 17 residues. CDR3 bases: TGTGCCAGCAGCTTGCTGTCCGAGAGCTCTGGGGCCAACGTCCTGACTTTC. It translates to CASSLLSESSGANVLTF.